This T cell receptor beta chain was recorded in a study of T cell changes during pregnancy in multiple sclerosis (dated by TCRdb to 2018 to 2020). Regarding the complete study: In women with multiple sclerosis, the researchers looked at how the T cell repertoire shifted as pregnancy progressed.

The V end loses 6 bases and the J end loses 1 base, and a stretch of 13 bases separates them. The CDR3 runs 15 amino acids, cysteine and phenylalanine included. The only DNA kept is the CDR3, 45 bases in frame from the first base. Sequences MNHNS (CDR1) and SASEGT (CDR2) are obtained from the germline V gene. For this clone: It has no known antigen specificity. No much larger clonotype is one base removed from it; base qualities were not supplied.

The receptor library was made with the immunoSEQ multiplex PCR assay. TCRdb mirrors the immuneACCESS table, restricted to in-frame sequences. Some clones are absent from its copies; in checked studies, under half trace to an unresolved V gene, and the reason for the others is unknown. For this sample there are approximately 96,000 clones; about 90% appear just once. The top ten clones comprise roughly 2% of the sample. The V and J segments used are TRBV6-1 and TRBJ2-1, with the D gene call left open. The sequence came from a female donor in good health, enrolled as a control in a pregnancy study. Sequenced material: peripheral blood, taken after pregnancy. CDR3 protein: CASSRSTESYNEQFF. The nucleotide sequence reads as follows: TGTGCCAGCAGCCGTTCTACCGAGTCCTACAATGAGCAGTTCTTC.